Listed below are T cell receptor beta chains from one sample, sequenced in a study of blood T cell repertoires in COVID-19. The data were produced by immunoSEQ multiplex PCR, yet TCRdb's version contains in-frame clones alone and is incomplete. Of roughly 65,000 clones listed, approximately 75% are singletons. The sequencing sample was made of peripheral blood. The receptors originated from a human donor in a cohort sampled during active COVID-19. The CDR3 runs from the conserved cysteine through the conserved F or W. Each record gives: clone size, J gene, D gene, V gene, CDR3 protein, CDR3 DNA. D genes are given only for firm matches. A row's size may be missing; if present it is once, few, many or a size class.

>.|TRBJ2-6|.|TRBV5-1
CASSLDSSGANVLTF
TGCGCCAGCAGCTTGGATAGCTCTGGGGCCAACGTCCTGACTTTC
>.|TRBJ2-1|TRBD1|TRBV6-5
CASSYSSGQGWDEQFF
TGTGCCAGCAGTTACTCCTCGGGACAGGGGTGGGATGAGCAGTTCTTC
>.|TRBJ2-4|TRBD2|TRBV27
CASRPGLAPGEEYF
TGTGCCAGTCGACCCGGACTAGCGCCCGGGGAGGAGTACTTC
>once|TRBJ1-4|.|TRBV19
CASGTGGATNEKLFF
TGTGCCAGTGGGACTGGCGGCGCAACTAATGAAAAACTGTTTTTT
>many|TRBJ1-6|TRBD1|TRBV28
CASSAPTGPVASPLHF
TGTGCCAGCAGTGCCCCGACAGGGCCAGTAGCGTCACCCCTCCACTTT
>.|TRBJ2-1|TRBD2|TRBV19
CASSQVTSAHEQFF
TGTGCCAGTAGCCAAGTCACTAGCGCCCATGAGCAGTTCTTC
>.|TRBJ2-1|.|TRBV27
CASSLGTLRNEQFF
TGTGCCAGCAGTTTAGGGACTCTCCGCAATGAGCAGTTCTTC
>.|TRBJ2-7|.|TRBV20-1
CSASRGSLSGIYEQYF
TGCAGTGCTAGTAGGGGGTCACTCAGCGGGATCTACGAGCAGTACTTC
>large|TRBJ2-7|.|TRBV5-1
CASSLASGSGVETYEQYF
TGCGCCAGCAGCTTGGCATCGGGATCGGGAGTAGAGACCTACGAGCAGTACTTC
>.|TRBJ1-1|.|TRBV19
CASSIVGAHTEAFF
TGTGCCAGTAGTATAGTCGGTGCCCACACTGAAGCTTTCTTT
>.|TRBJ2-5|TRBD2|TRBV7-9
CASSRGLAPGAKETQYF
TGTGCCAGCAGCCGAGGACTAGCGCCCGGTGCGAAAGAGACCCAGTACTTC
>few|TRBJ1-5|TRBD1|TRBV6-2/TRBV6-3
CASSSPGQYQPQHF
TGTGCCAGCAGTTCCCCGGGACAGTACCAGCCCCAGCATTTT
>.|TRBJ2-3|TRBD2|TRBV5-1
CASSHRTSGSSDTQYF
TGCGCCAGCAGCCATAGGACTAGCGGTTCCTCAGATACGCAGTATTTT
>many|TRBJ1-6|TRBD1|TRBV6-5
CASSGQGNSPLHF
TGTGCCAGCAGCGGACAGGGTAATTCACCCCTCCACTTT
>.|TRBJ1-1|TRBD1|TRBV25-1
CASSEPDRANTEAFF
TGTGCCAGCAGTGAGCCGGACAGGGCGAACACTGAAGCTTTCTTT
>.|TRBJ1-2|.|TRBV30
CAWTARGHYTF
TGTGCCTGGACTGCAAGGGGTCACTACACCTTC
>.|TRBJ2-3|.|TRBV2
CASSPTGGGADTQYF
TGTGCCAGCAGTCCTACCGGAGGAGGGGCAGATACGCAGTATTTT
>once|TRBJ2-5|.|TRBV5-1
CASSLEQGVKTQYF
TGCGCCAGCAGCTTGGAACAGGGAGTTAAGACCCAGTACTTC
>.|TRBJ2-1|.|TRBV7-8
CASSYLASSSYNEQFF
TGTGCCAGCAGTTATCTAGCGTCAAGCTCCTACAATGAGCAGTTCTTC
>.|TRBJ2-7|.|TRBV19
CASSIGSAYEQYF
TGTGCCAGTAGTATAGGCTCAGCCTACGAGCAGTACTTC
>.|TRBJ2-2|.|TRBV5-3
CARSLPQNELADTGELFF
TGTGCCAGAAGCTTGCCCCAGAATGAGCTAGCAGACACCGGGGAGCTGTTTTTT
>.|TRBJ1-1|.|TRBV28
CASRQGGTEAFF
TGTGCCAGCAGACAGGGCGGCACTGAAGCTTTCTTT
>.|TRBJ1-1|.|TRBV12-5
CASGFAGVRTEAFF
TGTGCTAGTGGTTTTGCAGGGGTGCGGACTGAAGCTTTCTTT
>.|TRBJ2-7|TRBD2|TRBV2
CASRGLAGSYEQYF
TGTGCCAGCAGGGGACTAGCGGGATCCTACGAGCAGTACTTC
>.|TRBJ1-4|.|TRBV27
CASSLSWRAEKLFF
TGTGCCAGCAGTTTATCGTGGAGGGCTGAAAAACTGTTTTTT
>.|TRBJ2-1|TRBD2|TRBV5-4
CASSLALGSGGTYNEQFF
TGTGCCAGCAGCTTGGCCCTAGGTAGCGGGGGTACCTACAATGAGCAGTTCTTC
>.|TRBJ2-1|TRBD2|TRBV18
CASSPTSGGLNEQFF
TGTGCCAGCTCACCCACTAGCGGGGGGCTTAATGAGCAGTTCTTC
>many|TRBJ2-7|TRBD1|TRBV7-9
CASSPGQGAYEQYF
TGTGCCAGCAGCCCAGGACAGGGGGCCTACGAGCAGTACTTC
>.|TRBJ1-4|.|TRBV28
CASSQPTPWTVNEKLFF
TGTGCCAGCAGCCAACCCACACCCTGGACAGTCAATGAAAAACTGTTTTTT
>few|TRBJ1-5|.|TRBV7-9
CASSSLRGDSNQPQHF
TGTGCCAGCAGCTCCCTTCGGGGGGATAGCAATCAGCCCCAGCATTTT
>.|TRBJ1-2|TRBD1|TRBV27
CASSFGTGGGYGYTF
TGTGCCAGCAGTTTCGGGACAGGGGGCGGGTATGGCTACACCTTC
>.|TRBJ2-3|TRBD2|TRBV5-8
CASTLLTSGASTDTQYF
TGTGCCAGCACGTTGTTAACTAGCGGTGCTAGCACAGATACGCAGTATTTT
>.|TRBJ2-3|TRBD2|TRBV11-2
CASSLSGNTQYF
TGTGCCAGCAGCTTAAGCGGGAATACGCAGTATTTT
>.|TRBJ1-2|TRBD1|TRBV6-5
CASSWTGGNYGYTF
TGTGCCAGCAGTTGGACAGGGGGGAACTATGGCTACACCTTC
>.|TRBJ2-2|TRBD2|TRBV7-8
CASSPAGGSGRLTGELFF
TGTGCCAGCAGCCCCGCCGGGGGCAGCGGGAGGTTGACCGGGGAGCTGTTTTTT
>once|TRBJ2-2|TRBD1|TRBV7-6
CASSLESGQGNTGELFF
TGTGCCAGCAGCTTAGAGTCGGGACAGGGAAACACCGGGGAGCTGTTTTTT
>.|TRBJ1-4|.|TRBV27
CASGNRASTNEKLFF
TGTGCCAGCGGAAACAGGGCTTCAACTAATGAAAAACTGTTTTTT
>.|TRBJ2-2|.|TRBV18
CASSRPRGGITGELFF
TGTGCCAGCTCACGACCCCGCGGGGGCATCACCGGGGAGCTGTTTTTT
>few|TRBJ1-5|.|TRBV19
CASTDVGADSNQPQHF
TGTGCCAGTACCGATGTAGGGGCTGATAGCAATCAGCCCCAGCATTTT
>.|TRBJ2-7|TRBD1|TRBV19
CASSIGTGISYEQYF
TGTGCCAGTAGTATCGGGACAGGAATCTCCTACGAGCAGTACTTC
>.|TRBJ2-3|TRBD2|TRBV10-3
CAIGWTSVDTQYF
TGTGCCATCGGTTGGACTAGCGTAGATACGCAGTATTTT
>.|TRBJ2-5|TRBD1|TRBV19
CASSTGTGLRETQYF
TGTGCCAGTAGTACAGGGACAGGGCTAAGGGAGACCCAGTACTTC
>.|TRBJ1-4|TRBD1|TRBV6-5
CASSRQGGDEKLFF
TGTGCCAGCAGTAGACAGGGAGGAGATGAAAAACTGTTTTTT
>once|TRBJ1-2|TRBD1|TRBV7-9
CASSRGQGTYGYTF
TGTGCCAGCAGCAGGGGGCAGGGGACCTATGGCTACACCTTC
>.|TRBJ2-5|.|TRBV15
CATSRDRDGAETQYF
TGTGCCACCAGCAGAGACAGGGATGGGGCGGAGACCCAGTACTTC
>.|TRBJ2-2|TRBD2|TRBV7-9
CASTSGRALGELFF
TGTGCCAGCACGAGCGGGAGGGCCCTGGGGGAGCTGTTTTTT
>.|TRBJ1-4|.|TRBV3-1/TRBV3-2
CASSSHGGNEKLFF
TGTGCCAGCAGCTCCCACGGGGGTAATGAAAAACTGTTTTTT
>.|TRBJ2-7|TRBD1|TRBV30
CAWGGQGTYEQYF
TGTGCCTGGGGGGGACAGGGAACATACGAGCAGTACTTC
>.|TRBJ2-7|TRBD2|TRBV2
CASSDASGSVYEQYF
TGTGCCAGCAGTGACGCTAGCGGGAGTGTCTACGAGCAGTACTTC
>.|TRBJ1-2|TRBD1|TRBV28
CASTGTVYGYTF
TGTGCCAGCACCGGGACAGTATATGGCTACACCTTC
>.|TRBJ2-5|.|TRBV6-5
CASSYAQGEAETQYF
TGTGCCAGCAGTTACGCCCAGGGGGAGGCAGAGACCCAGTACTTC
>.|TRBJ1-4|.|TRBV5-1
CASSLVPENEKLFF
TGCGCCAGCAGCTTGGTTCCGGAGAATGAAAAACTGTTTTTT
>.|TRBJ2-7|.|TRBV18
CASSLGQSPYEQYF
TGTGCCAGCTCACTTGGACAAAGTCCCTACGAGCAGTACTTC
>.|TRBJ2-2|TRBD1|TRBV10-1
CASRIQGANTGELFF
TGCGCCAGCAGAATACAGGGGGCGAACACCGGGGAGCTGTTTTTT
>.|TRBJ1-3|TRBD1|TRBV3-1/TRBV3-2
CASSPYRDRGRWAGNTIYF
TGTGCCAGCAGCCCATACCGGGACAGGGGCCGCTGGGCTGGAAACACCATATATTTT